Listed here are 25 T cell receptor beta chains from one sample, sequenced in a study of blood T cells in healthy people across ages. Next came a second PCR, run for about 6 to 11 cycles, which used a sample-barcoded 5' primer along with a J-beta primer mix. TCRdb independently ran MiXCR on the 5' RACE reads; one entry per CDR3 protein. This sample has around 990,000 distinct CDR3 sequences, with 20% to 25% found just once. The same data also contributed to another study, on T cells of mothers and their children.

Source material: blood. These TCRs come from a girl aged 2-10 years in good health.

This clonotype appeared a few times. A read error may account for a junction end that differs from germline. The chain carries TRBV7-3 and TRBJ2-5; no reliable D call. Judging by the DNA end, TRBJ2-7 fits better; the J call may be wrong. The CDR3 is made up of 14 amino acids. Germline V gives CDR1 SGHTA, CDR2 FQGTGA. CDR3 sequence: CASSLSAAGHEQYF. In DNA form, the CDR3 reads TGTGCCAGTAGCTTATCTGCCGCTGGGCACGAGCAGTACTTC.

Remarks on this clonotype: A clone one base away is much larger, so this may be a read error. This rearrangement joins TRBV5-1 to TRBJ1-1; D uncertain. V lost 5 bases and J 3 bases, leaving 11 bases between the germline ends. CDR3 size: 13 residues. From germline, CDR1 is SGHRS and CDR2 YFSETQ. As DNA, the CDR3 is TGCGCCAGCAGTTTTCAAGAGGACACTGAAGCTTTCTTT. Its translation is CASSFQEDTEAFF.

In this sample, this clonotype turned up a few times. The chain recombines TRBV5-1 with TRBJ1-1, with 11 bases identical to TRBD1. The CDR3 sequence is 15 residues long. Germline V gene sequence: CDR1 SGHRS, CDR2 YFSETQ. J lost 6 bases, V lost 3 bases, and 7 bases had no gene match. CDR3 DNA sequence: TGCGCCAGCAGCTCCCGGACAGGGGGCATCTCTGAAGCTTTCTTT. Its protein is CASSSRTGGISEAFF.

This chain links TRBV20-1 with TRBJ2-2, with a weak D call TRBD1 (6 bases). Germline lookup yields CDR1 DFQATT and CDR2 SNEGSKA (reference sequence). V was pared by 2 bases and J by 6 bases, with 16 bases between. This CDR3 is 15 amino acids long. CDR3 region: CSARPAGDVAGELFF. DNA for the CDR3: TGCAGTGCTAGACCCGCAGGGGATGTAGCCGGGGAGCTGTTTTTT.

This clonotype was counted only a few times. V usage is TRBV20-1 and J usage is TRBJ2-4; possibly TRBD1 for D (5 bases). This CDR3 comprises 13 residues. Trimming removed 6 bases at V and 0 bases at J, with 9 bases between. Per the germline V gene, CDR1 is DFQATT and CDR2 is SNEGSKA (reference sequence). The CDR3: CSARQLAKNIQYF. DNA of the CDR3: TGCAGTGCCAGACAGTTAGCCAAAAACATTCAGTACTTC.

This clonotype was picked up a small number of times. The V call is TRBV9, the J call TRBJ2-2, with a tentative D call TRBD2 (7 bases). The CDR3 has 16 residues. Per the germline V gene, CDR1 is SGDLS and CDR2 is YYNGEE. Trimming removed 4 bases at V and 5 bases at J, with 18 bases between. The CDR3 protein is CASSPPRGAGTGELFF. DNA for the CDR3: TGTGCCAGCAGCCCGCCCCGGGGGGCCGGAACCGGGGAGCTGTTTTTT.

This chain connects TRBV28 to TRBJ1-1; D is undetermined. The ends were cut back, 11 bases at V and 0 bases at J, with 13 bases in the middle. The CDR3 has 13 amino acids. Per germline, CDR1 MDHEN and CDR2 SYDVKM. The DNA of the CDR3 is TGTGCCTGTTCCGGTGGCATGAACACTGAAGCTTTCTTT. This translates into CACSGGMNTEAFF.

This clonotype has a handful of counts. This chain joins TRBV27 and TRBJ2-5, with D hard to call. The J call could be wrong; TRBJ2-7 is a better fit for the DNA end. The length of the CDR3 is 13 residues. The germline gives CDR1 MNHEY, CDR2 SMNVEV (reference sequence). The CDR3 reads CASRGGDKYEQYF. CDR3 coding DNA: TGTGCCAGCAGGGGCGGTGACAAGTACGAGCAGTACTTC.

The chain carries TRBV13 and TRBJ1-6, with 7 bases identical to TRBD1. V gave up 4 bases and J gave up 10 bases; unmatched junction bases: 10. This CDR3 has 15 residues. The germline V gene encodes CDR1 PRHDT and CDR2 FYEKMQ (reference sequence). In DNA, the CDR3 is TGTGCCAGCAGCTCCGACAGGGAGCTAGAATCACCCCTCCACTTT. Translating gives CASSSDRELESPLHF.

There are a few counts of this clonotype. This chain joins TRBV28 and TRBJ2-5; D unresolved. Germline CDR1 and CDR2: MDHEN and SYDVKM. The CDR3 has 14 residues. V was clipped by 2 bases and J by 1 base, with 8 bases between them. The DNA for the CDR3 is TGTGCCAGCAGTTTAAGGGCAGGCCAAGAGACCCAGTACTTC. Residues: CASSLRAGQETQYF.

The CDR3: CASSSTGADEKLFF. The CDR3, as DNA: TGTGCCAGCAGTTCTACAGGGGCCGACGAAAAACTGTTTTTT. The chain has TRBV6-5 and TRBJ1-4; TRBD1 agrees at 7 bases. The CDR3 spans 14 residues. After removal of 4 bases from V and 8 bases from J, the junction contained 7 bases not matched to a gene. Per germline, CDR1 MNHEY and CDR2 SVGAGI.

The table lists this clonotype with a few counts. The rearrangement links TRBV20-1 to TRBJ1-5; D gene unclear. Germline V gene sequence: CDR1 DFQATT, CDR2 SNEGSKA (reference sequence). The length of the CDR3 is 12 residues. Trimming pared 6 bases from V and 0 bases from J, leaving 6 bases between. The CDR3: CSAQYSNQPQHF. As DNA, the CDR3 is TGCAGTGCGCAGTATAGCAATCAGCCCCAGCATTTT.

Here the CDR3 DNA reads TGTGCCAGCAGCCCCCTTGGGCAGGTGGCGGGGAGGCCCCAGCATTTT. Its translation is CASSPLGQVAGRPQHF. This chain uses TRBV7-2 with TRBJ1-5; D is undetermined. The CDR3 spans 16 residues. Looked up from germline, CDR1 is SGHTA and CDR2 is FQGNSA. Trimming took off 5 bases at V and 9 bases at J, with 23 bases between the two ends.

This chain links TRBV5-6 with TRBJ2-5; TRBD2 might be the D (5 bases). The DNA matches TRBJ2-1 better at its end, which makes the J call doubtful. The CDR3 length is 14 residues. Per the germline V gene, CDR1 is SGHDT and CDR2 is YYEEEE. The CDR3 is CASSLGLTNNEQFF. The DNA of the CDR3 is TGTGCCAGCAGCTTGGGACTAACCAACAATGAGCAGTTCTTC.

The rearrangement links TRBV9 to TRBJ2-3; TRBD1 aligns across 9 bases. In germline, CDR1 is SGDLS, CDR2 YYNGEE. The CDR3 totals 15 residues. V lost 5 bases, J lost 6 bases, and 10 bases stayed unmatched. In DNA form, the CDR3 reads TGTGCCAGCAGTGACCGAGGGACAGGGAGGGATACGCAGTATTTT. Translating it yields CASSDRGTGRDTQYF. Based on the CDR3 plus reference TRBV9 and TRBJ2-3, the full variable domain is DSGVTQTPKHLITATGQRVTLRCSPRSGDLSVYWYQQSLDQGLQFLIQYYNGEERAKGNILERFSAQQFPDLHSELNLSSLELGDSALYFCASSDRGTGRDTQYFGPGTRLTVL.

CDR3 amino acids: CSVEKGGTEAFF. CDR3 in DNA: TGCAGCGTTGAAAAGGGAGGAACTGAAGCTTTCTTT. The gene calls are TRBV29-1 and TRBJ1-1; D is unclear. The CDR3 runs to 12 residues. Trimming left V 2 bases short and J 5 bases short, with 9 bases between. Germline lookup yields CDR1 SQVTM and CDR2 ANQGSEA.

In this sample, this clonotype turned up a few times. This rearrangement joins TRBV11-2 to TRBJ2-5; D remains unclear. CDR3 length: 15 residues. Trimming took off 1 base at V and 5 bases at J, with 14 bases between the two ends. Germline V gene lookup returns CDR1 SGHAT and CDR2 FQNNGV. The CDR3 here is CASSLVERVGETQYF. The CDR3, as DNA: TGTGCCAGCAGCTTAGTCGAAAGGGTTGGGGAGACCCAGTACTTC.

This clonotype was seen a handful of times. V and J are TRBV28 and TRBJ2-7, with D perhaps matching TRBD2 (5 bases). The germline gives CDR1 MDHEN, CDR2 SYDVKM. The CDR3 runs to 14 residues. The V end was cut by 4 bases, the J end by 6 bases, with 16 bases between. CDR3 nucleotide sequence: TGTGCCAGCAGTTCCGGGATCAACCTCCGCGAGCAGTACTTC. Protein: CASSSGINLREQYF.

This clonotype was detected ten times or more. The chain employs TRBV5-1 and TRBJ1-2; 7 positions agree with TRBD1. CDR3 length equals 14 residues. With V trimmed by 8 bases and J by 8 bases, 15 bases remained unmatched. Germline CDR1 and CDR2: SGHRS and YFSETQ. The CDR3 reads CASYLQGSGHGYTF. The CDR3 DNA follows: TGCGCCAGTTACCTACAGGGGAGTGGCCACGGCTACACCTTC.

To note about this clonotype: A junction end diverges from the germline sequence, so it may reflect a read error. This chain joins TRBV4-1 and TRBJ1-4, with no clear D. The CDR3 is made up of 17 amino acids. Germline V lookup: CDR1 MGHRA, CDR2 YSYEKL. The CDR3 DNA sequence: TGCGCCAACAGCCCTGGTTATTATAATTTACAATTTGAAAAACTGTTTTTT. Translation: CANSPGYYNLQFEKLFF.

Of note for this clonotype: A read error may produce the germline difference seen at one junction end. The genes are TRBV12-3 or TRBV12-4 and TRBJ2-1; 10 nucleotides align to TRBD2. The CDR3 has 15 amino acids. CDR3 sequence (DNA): TGTGTCAGCAGTCCCACTAGCGGGATGTACAATGAGCAGTTCTTC. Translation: CVSSPTSGMYNEQFF.

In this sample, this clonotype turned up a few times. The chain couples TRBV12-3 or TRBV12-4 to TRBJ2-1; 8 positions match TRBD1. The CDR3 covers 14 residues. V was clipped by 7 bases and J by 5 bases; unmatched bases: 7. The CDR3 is CASTGRTGNNEQFF. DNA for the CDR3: TGTGCCAGCACCGGAAGGACAGGGAACAATGAGCAGTTCTTC.

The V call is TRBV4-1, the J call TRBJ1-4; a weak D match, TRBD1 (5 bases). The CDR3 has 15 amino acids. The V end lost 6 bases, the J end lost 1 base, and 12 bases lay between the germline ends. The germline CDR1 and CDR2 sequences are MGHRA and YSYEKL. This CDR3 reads CASRSSGGTNEKLFF. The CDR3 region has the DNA TGCGCCAGCAGAAGCTCGGGGGGAACTAATGAAAAACTGTTTTTT.

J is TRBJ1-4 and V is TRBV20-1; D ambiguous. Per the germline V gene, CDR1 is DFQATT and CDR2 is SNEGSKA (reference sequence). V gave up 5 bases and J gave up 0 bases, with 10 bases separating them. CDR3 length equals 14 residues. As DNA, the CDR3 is TGCAGTGCTGCCCCGATTGCAACTAATGAAAAACTGTTTTTT. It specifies CSAAPIATNEKLFF.

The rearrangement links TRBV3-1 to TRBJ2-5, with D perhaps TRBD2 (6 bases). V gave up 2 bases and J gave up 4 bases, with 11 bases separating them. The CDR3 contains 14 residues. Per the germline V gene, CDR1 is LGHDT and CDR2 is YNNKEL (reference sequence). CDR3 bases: TGTGCCAGCAGCCAAATCCTCGGGGGAGAGACCCAGTACTTC. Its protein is CASSQILGGETQYF.